These T cell receptor beta chains were read from a single sample in a study of early T cells in non-severe SARS-CoV-2 infection. One entry per CDR3 protein, called by TCRdb with MiXCR from the 5' RACE reads. Of tens of thousands of distinct CDR3 sequences in the sample, 14% to 15% are singletons; the top ten hold 4.5% to 7%. The sample comprised whole blood. The origin of the receptors is an adult who was a healthcare worker with PCR-confirmed SARS-CoV-2 infection or an uninfected control (not recorded which). Each CDR3 is given with its conserved first and last residue. The order of the fields is V gene, J gene, CDR3 protein.

v_gene: TRBV6-2/TRBV6-3; j_gene: TRBJ2-7; CDR3aa: CASSPDGRTAGTYEQYF
v_gene: TRBV29-1; j_gene: TRBJ2-3; CDR3aa: CSVVEYTDTQYF
v_gene: TRBV11-2; j_gene: TRBJ2-5; CDR3aa: CASSPKPRGQGEKETQYF
v_gene: TRBV12-3/TRBV12-4; j_gene: TRBJ2-7; CDR3aa: CASSLGTGGYEQYF
v_gene: TRBV28; j_gene: TRBJ2-1; CDR3aa: CASSAYRGASHNEQFF
v_gene: TRBV15; j_gene: TRBJ2-7; CDR3aa: CATSSIHTYEQYF
v_gene: TRBV28; j_gene: TRBJ2-1; CDR3aa: CASSNRGSVVF
v_gene: TRBV4-1; j_gene: TRBJ2-1; CDR3aa: CASSRGRTSGTNEQFF
v_gene: TRBV11-1; j_gene: TRBJ2-7; CDR3aa: CASSHTYEQYF
v_gene: TRBV20-1; j_gene: TRBJ1-2; CDR3aa: CSAVGSNYGYTF
v_gene: TRBV28; j_gene: TRBJ2-5; CDR3aa: CASISSETRSTQYF
v_gene: TRBV12-3/TRBV12-4; j_gene: TRBJ2-5; CDR3aa: CASSFAPRSETQYF
v_gene: TRBV28; j_gene: TRBJ1-2; CDR3aa: CASAGSRGYGYTF
v_gene: TRBV20-1; j_gene: TRBJ2-1; CDR3aa: CSSRGLYNEQFF
v_gene: TRBV7-9; j_gene: TRBJ2-3; CDR3aa: CASSPTSGNTQYF
v_gene: TRBV5-4; j_gene: TRBJ1-2; CDR3aa: CASSLQAGGLGAYGYTF
v_gene: TRBV11-2; j_gene: TRBJ1-2; CDR3aa: CASSLGEWGYTF
v_gene: TRBV5-6; j_gene: TRBJ1-2; CDR3aa: CASRKQGDYGYTF
v_gene: TRBV11-2; j_gene: TRBJ2-2; CDR3aa: CASSLASTMAGELFF
v_gene: TRBV27; j_gene: TRBJ1-1; CDR3aa: CASSLSSRVGEAFF
v_gene: TRBV12-3/TRBV12-4; j_gene: TRBJ2-2; CDR3aa: CASRDGRGNTGELFF
v_gene: TRBV11-2; j_gene: TRBJ2-5; CDR3aa: CASSSSVVSTYQETQYF
v_gene: TRBV12-3/TRBV12-4; j_gene: TRBJ2-1; CDR3aa: CASSPPGDNEQFF
v_gene: TRBV7-9; j_gene: TRBJ2-3; CDR3aa: CASSLQQGTDTQYF
v_gene: TRBV3-1; j_gene: TRBJ2-1; CDR3aa: CASSPSGRADEQFF
v_gene: TRBV5-1; j_gene: TRBJ2-1; CDR3aa: CASSLAGQGGYEQFF
v_gene: TRBV7-8; j_gene: TRBJ2-1; CDR3aa: CASSPTLQGITYNEQFF
v_gene: TRBV2; j_gene: TRBJ2-5; CDR3aa: CASSVTGEETQYF
v_gene: TRBV11-2; j_gene: TRBJ2-6; CDR3aa: CASSFGQSGANVLTF
v_gene: TRBV7-6; j_gene: TRBJ2-2; CDR3aa: CASSSQETGELFF
v_gene: TRBV3-1; j_gene: TRBJ2-7; CDR3aa: CASTKGAPSGTYEQYF
v_gene: TRBV6-1; j_gene: TRBJ2-1; CDR3aa: CASSGRHSSYNEQFF
v_gene: TRBV3-1; j_gene: TRBJ1-2; CDR3aa: CASSQERIRGYGYTF
v_gene: TRBV11-2; j_gene: TRBJ2-5; CDR3aa: CASSSGQGMMETQYF
v_gene: TRBV18; j_gene: TRBJ2-7; CDR3aa: CASSRPQAQPVEQYF
v_gene: TRBV5-1; j_gene: TRBJ1-3; CDR3aa: CASSLQGASGNTIYF
v_gene: TRBV4-1; j_gene: TRBJ2-7; CDR3aa: CASSQVGLEHEQYF
v_gene: TRBV27; j_gene: TRBJ2-5; CDR3aa: CASSSPTTGYEKTQYF
v_gene: TRBV18; j_gene: TRBJ1-4; CDR3aa: CASSHDPAANEKLFF
v_gene: TRBV9; j_gene: TRBJ2-3; CDR3aa: CASSVGPAGASTDTQYF
v_gene: TRBV4-1; j_gene: TRBJ2-7; CDR3aa: CASSLGLAGGPPYEQYF
v_gene: TRBV7-2; j_gene: TRBJ1-1; CDR3aa: CASSTGNLGTEAFF
v_gene: TRBV15; j_gene: TRBJ2-2; CDR3aa: CATSRGRGGPSGELFF
v_gene: TRBV7-8; j_gene: TRBJ1-2; CDR3aa: CASSLGQRYGYTF
v_gene: TRBV28; j_gene: TRBJ2-7; CDR3aa: CASRSGTSGRTYGQYF
v_gene: TRBV12-3/TRBV12-4; j_gene: TRBJ2-2; CDR3aa: CASNLHGPNTGELFF
v_gene: TRBV4-3; j_gene: TRBJ2-7; CDR3aa: CASSQEGQGPYEQYF
v_gene: TRBV5-6; j_gene: TRBJ1-1; CDR3aa: CASSRIDRESTEAFF
v_gene: TRBV18; j_gene: TRBJ2-7; CDR3aa: CASSPTASYEQYF
v_gene: TRBV5-1; j_gene: TRBJ1-4; CDR3aa: CATKEGPNEKLFF
v_gene: TRBV3-2; j_gene: TRBJ2-7; CDR3aa: CASSQDSPGDEQYF
v_gene: TRBV20-1; j_gene: TRBJ2-7; CDR3aa: CSARDNRGPSYEQYF
v_gene: TRBV29-1; j_gene: TRBJ2-7; CDR3aa: CSVEFGSGSYEQYF
v_gene: TRBV5-4; j_gene: TRBJ2-4; CDR3aa: CASSLGPGLNIQYF
v_gene: TRBV11-3; j_gene: TRBJ1-1; CDR3aa: CASSLGPRREAFF
v_gene: TRBV7-2; j_gene: TRBJ2-3; CDR3aa: CASSLAPGFGDTQYF
v_gene: TRBV2; j_gene: TRBJ1-5; CDR3aa: CASSADGNQPQHF